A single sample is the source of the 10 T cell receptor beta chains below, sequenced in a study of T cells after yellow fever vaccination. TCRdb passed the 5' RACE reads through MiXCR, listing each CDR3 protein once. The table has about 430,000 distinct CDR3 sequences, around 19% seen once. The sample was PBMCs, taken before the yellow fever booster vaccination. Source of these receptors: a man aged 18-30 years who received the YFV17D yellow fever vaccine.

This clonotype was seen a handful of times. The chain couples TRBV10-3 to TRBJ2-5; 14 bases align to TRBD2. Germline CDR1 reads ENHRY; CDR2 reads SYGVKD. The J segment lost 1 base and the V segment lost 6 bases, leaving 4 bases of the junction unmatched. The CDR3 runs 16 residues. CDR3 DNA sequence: TGTGCCATCAGGGACGGACTAGCGGGGGGCCAAGAGACCCAGTACTTC. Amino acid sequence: CAIRDGLAGGQETQYF.

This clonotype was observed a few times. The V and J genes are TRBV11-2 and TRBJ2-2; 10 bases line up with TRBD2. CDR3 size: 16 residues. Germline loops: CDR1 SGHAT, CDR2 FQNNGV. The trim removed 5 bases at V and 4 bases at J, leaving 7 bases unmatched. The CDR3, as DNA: TGTGCCAGCAGCCTGCCACTAGCGGGGACCACCGGGGAGCTGTTTTTT. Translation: CASSLPLAGTTGELFF.

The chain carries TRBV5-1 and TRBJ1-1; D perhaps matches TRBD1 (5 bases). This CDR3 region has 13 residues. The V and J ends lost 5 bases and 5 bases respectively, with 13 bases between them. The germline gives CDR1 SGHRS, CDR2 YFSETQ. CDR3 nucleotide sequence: TGCGCCAGCAGGCCCCAGGGTACGACTGAAGCTTTCTTT. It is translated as CASRPQGTTEAFF.

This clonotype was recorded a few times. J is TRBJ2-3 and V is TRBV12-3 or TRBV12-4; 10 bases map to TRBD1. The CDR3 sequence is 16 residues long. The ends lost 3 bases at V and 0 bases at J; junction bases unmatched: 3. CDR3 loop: CASSLTGGSSTDTQYF. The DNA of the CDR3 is TGTGCCAGCAGTTTGACAGGGGGCTCGAGCACAGATACGCAGTATTTT.

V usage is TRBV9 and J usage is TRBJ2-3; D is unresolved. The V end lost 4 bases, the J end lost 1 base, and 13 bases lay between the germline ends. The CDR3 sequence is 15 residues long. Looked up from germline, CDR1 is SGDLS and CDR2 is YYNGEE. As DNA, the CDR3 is TGTGCCAGCAGCCCCACCCCGGGCGGCACAGATACGCAGTATTTT. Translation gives CASSPTPGGTDTQYF.

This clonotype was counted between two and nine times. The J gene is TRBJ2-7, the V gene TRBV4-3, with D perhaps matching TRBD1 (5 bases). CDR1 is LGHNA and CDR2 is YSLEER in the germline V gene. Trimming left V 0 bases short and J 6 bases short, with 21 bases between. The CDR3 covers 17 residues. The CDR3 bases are TGCGCCAGCAGCCAAGATCCCCCCCTGGGCAGGGTGGGCGAGCAGTACTTC. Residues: CASSQDPPLGRVGEQYF.

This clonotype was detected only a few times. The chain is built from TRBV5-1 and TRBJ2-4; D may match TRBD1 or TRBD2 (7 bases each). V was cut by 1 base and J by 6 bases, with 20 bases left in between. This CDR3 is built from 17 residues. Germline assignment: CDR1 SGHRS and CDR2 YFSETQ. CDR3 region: CASSLTFLTGEGNIQYF. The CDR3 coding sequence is TGCGCCAGCAGCTTGACCTTTTTAACAGGGGAGGGAAACATTCAGTACTTC.

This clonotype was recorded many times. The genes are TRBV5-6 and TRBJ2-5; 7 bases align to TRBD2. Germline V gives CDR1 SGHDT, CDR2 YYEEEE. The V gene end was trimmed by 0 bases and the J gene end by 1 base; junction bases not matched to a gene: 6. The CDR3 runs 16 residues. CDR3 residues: CASSLERGLPQETQYF. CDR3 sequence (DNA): TGTGCCAGCAGCTTGGAACGGGGACTACCCCAAGAGACCCAGTACTTC.

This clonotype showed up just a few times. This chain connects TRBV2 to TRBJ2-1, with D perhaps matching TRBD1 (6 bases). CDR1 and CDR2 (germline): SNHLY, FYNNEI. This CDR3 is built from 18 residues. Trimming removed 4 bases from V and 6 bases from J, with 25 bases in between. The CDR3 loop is CASSVPTTGFPPSNEQFF. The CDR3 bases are TGTGCCAGCAGTGTTCCCACAACAGGGTTCCCCCCCTCCAATGAGCAGTTCTTC.

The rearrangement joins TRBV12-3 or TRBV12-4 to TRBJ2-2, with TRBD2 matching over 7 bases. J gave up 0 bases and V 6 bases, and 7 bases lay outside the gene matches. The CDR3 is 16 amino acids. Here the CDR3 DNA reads TGTGCCAGCAGCCCTCGGACTAGGACGAACACCGGGGAGCTGTTTTTT. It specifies CASSPRTRTNTGELFF.